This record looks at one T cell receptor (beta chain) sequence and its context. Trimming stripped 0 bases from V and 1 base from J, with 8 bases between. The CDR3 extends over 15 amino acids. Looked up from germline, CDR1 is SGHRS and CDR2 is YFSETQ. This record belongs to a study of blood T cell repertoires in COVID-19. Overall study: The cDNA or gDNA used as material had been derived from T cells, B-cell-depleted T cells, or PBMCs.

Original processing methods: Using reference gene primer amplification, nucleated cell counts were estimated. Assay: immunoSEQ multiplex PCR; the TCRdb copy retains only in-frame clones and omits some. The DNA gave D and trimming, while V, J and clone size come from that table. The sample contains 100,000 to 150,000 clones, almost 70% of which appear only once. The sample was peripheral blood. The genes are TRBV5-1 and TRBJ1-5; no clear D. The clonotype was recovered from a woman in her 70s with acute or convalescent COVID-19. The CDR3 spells CASSLGGRSNQPQHF. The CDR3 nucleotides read TGCGCCAGCAGCTTGGGAGGTAGGAGCAATCAGCCCCAGCATTTT.